The present entry profiles one T cell receptor (beta chain) with its context. The data stem from a study of OX40 agonist ivuxolimab in advanced cancers. Using immunoSEQ multiplex PCR, the repertoire was profiled, and TCRdb retains in-frame clones only, with some absent. The sample contains tens of thousands of clones, under 90% of which appear only once. CDR1 and CDR2 from the germline V gene are KGHSH and LQKENI. This CDR3 region has 15 residues. V lost 3 bases and J lost 8, with 19 bases in between. The chain recombines TRBV18 with TRBJ1-2, with D maybe TRBD1 (6 bases). The TCR comes from an adult with an advanced solid tumor such as melanoma, head and neck, liver or kidney cancer. The source was CD4+ or CD8+ T cells sorted from blood, collected in a trial of the OX40 agonist ivuxolimab. The CDR3 region has the DNA TGTGCCAGCTCACCCTCGAGGAACAGGGCGGGCGGCTACACCTTC. Translating gives CASSPSRNRAGGYTF.